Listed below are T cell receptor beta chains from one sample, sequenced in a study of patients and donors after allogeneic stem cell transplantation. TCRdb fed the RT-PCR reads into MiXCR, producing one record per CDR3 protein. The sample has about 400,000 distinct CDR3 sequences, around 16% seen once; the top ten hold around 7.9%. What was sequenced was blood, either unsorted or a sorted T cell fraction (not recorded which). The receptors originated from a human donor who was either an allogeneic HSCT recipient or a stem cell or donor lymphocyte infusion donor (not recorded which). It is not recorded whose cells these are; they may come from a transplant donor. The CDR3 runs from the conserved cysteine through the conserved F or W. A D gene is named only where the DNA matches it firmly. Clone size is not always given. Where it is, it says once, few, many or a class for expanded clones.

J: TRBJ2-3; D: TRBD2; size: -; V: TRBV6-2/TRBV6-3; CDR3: CASGLAGGLLTDTQYF; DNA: TGTGCCAGCGGACTAGCGGGGGGATTACTCACAGATACGCAGTATTTT
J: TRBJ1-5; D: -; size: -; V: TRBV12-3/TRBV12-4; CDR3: CASSFENSPPQHF; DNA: TGTGCCAGCAGTTTTGAGAATAGCCCACCCCAGCATTTT
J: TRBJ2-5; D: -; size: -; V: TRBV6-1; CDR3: CASSTPPGGGGETQYF; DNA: TGTGCCAGCAGTACCCCCCCGGGGGGAGGGGGAGAGACCCAGTACTTC
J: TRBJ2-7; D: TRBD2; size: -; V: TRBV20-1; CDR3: CSATTSGTYEQYF; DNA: TGCAGTGCTACGACTAGCGGGACCTACGAGCAGTACTTC
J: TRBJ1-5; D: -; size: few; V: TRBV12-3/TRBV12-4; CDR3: CASSLQGGNQPQHF; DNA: TGTGCCAGCAGTCTACAGGGTGGCAATCAGCCCCAGCATTTT
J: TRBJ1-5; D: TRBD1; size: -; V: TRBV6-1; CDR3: CASRQGHNQPQHF; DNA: TGTGCCAGCAGACAGGGGCACAATCAGCCCCAGCATTTT
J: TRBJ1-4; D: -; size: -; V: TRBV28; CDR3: CASSFRSNQNEKLFF; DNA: TGTGCCAGCAGTTTTAGATCGAACCAAAATGAAAAACTGTTTTTT
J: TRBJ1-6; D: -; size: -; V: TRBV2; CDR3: CASSEVRPENSPLHF; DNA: TGTGCCAGCAGTGAAGTTAGACCCGAGAATTCACCCCTCCACTTT
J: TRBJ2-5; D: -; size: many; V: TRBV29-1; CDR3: CSAGLTQETQYF; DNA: TGCAGCGCGGGACTGACCCAAGAGACCCAGTACTTC
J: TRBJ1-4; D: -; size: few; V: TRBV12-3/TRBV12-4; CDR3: CASSFDYGGNEKLFF; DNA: TGTGCCAGCAGTTTTGATTATGGGGGGAACGAAAAACTGTTTTTT
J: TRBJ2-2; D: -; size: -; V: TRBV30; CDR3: CAWSAPLVLFF; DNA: TGTGCCTGGAGTGCGCCTTTGGTCCTGTTTTTT
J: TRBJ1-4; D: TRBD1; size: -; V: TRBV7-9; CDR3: CASRPRDRRNEKLFF; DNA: TGTGCCAGCAGGCCCAGGGACAGACGAAATGAAAAACTGTTTTTT
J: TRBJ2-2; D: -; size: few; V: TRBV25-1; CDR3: CASSERGTAGELFF; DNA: TGTGCCAGCAGTGAACGGGGGACCGCCGGGGAGCTGTTTTTT
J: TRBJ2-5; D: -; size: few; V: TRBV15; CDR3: CATSRDLRSHHF; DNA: TGTGCCACCAGCAGAGATTTGAGAAGCCACCACTTC
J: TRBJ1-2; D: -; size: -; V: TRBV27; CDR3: CASTTRGSNYGYTF; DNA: TGTGCCAGCACCACCCGGGGTTCAAACTATGGCTACACCTTC
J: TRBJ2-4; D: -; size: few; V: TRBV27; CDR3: CASSFKGLKNIQYF; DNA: TGTGCCAGCAGTTTCAAGGGACTCAAAAACATTCAGTACTTC
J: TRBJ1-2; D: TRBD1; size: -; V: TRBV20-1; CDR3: CSASAKGTVPHGYTF; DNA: TGCAGTGCTAGCGCTAAAGGGACAGTTCCACACGGCTACACCTTC
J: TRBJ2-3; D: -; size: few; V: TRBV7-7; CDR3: CASSANPGPSDTQYF; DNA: TGTGCTAGCAGCGCTAACCCCGGTCCTTCAGATACGCAGTATTTT
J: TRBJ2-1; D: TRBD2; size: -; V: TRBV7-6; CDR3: CASSLGAGGVDEQFF; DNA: TGTGCCAGCAGCTTAGGGGCGGGAGGGGTTGATGAGCAGTTCTTC
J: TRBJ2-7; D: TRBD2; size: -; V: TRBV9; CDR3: CASSVGAGAILLAEQYF; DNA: TGTGCCAGCAGCGTAGGGGCGGGAGCAATCTTACTCGCCGAGCAGTACTTC
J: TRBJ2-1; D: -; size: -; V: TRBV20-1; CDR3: CSASTSPRNEQFF; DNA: TGCAGTGCTAGCACTAGCCCTCGGAATGAGCAGTTCTTC
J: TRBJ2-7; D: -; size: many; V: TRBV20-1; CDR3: CSARDPGRSFHF; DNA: TGCAGTGCTAGAGATCCGGGACGTTCTTTCCACTTC
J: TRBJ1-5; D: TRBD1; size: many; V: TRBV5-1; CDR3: CASSPGQGNQPQHF; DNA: TGTGCCAGCAGTCCGGGACAGGGCAATCAGCCCCAGCATTTT
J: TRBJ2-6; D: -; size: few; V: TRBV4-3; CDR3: CASSQDRGWGSGANVLTF; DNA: TGCGCCAGCAGCCAAGATCGGGGGTGGGGCTCTGGGGCCAACGTCCTGACTTTC
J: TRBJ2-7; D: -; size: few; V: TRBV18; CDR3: CASSPPDRDYEQYF; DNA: TGTGCCAGCTCACCACCCGACAGAGACTACGAGCAGTACTTC
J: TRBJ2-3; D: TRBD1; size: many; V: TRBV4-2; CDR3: CASSQDGTGTDTQYF; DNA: TGTGCCAGCAGCCAAGATGGGACAGGCACAGATACGCAGTATTTT
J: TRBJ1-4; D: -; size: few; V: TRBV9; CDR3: CASSVAPEENEKLFF; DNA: TGTGCCAGCAGCGTAGCGCCCGAGGAGAATGAAAAACTGTTTTTT
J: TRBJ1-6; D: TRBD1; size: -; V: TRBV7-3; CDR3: CASSLIRGPNSPLHF; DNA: TGTGCCAGCAGCTTAATCAGGGGGCCTAATTCACCCCTCCACTTT
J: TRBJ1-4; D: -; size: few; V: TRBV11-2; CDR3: CASSPGLKNEKLFF; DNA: TGTGCCAGCAGCCCGGGACTAAAAAATGAAAAACTGTTTTTT
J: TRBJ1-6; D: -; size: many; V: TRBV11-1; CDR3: CASSWIIGGQPSYNSPLHF; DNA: TGTGCCAGCAGCTGGATTATAGGCGGACAGCCCTCCTATAATTCACCCCTCCACTTT
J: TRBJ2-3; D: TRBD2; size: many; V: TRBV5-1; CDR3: CASSLVAGEDTQYF; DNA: TGCGCCAGCAGCTTGGTTGCGGGAGAGGATACGCAGTATTTT
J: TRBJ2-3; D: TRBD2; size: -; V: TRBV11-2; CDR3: CASSFYPSGRWTDTQYF; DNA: TGTGCCAGCAGCTTCTATCCTAGCGGGAGGTGGACAGATACGCAGTATTTT
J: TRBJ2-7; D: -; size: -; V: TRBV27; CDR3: CASSKIDLYEQYF; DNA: TGTGCCAGCAGCAAAATCGACCTCTACGAGCAGTACTTC
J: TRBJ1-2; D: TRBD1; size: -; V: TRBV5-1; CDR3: CASSLRTGGPRNYGYTF; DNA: TGCGCCAGCAGCTTACGGACAGGGGGCCCAAGGAACTATGGCTACACCTTC
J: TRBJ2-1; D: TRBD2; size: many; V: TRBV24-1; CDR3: CATSETEGLAGKQFF; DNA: TGTGCCACCAGTGAGACCGAAGGACTAGCGGGAAAGCAGTTCTTC
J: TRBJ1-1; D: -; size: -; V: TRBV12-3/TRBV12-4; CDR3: CASRGFQDTEAFF; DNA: TGTGCCAGCAGGGGGTTTCAGGACACTGAAGCTTTCTTT
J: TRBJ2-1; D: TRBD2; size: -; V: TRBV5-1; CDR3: CASRRSPFSGGAHYNEQFF; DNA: TGCGCCAGCAGGCGAAGCCCCTTTAGCGGGGGAGCACACTACAATGAGCAGTTCTTC
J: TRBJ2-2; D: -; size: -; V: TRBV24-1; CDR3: CATSDLSGQGNTGELFF; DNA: TGTGCCACCAGTGATTTGAGTGGCCAGGGGAACACCGGGGAGCTGTTTTTT
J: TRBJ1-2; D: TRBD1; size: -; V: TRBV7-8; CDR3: CASTLDGTGQLGYGYTF; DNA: TGTGCCAGCACCCTAGACGGGACAGGGCAGCTAGGCTATGGCTACACCTTC
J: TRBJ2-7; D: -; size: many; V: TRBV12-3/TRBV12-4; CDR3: CASSFGPLTEQYF; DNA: TGTGCCAGCAGTTTCGGACCCTTGACCGAGCAGTACTTC
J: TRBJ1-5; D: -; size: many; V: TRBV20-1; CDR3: CSALLRDQPQHF; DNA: TGCAGTGCTCTCTTGCGTGATCAGCCCCAGCATTTT
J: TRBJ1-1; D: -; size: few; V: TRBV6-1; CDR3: CASSPPGFRNTEAFF; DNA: TGTGCCAGCAGTCCCCCGGGTTTCCGGAACACTGAAGCTTTCTTT
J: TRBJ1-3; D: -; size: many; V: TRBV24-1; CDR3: CATSEVSGNTIYF; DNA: TGTGCCACCAGTGAAGTCAGTGGAAACACCATATATTTT